The next 17 T cell receptor beta chains were all read from a single sample in a study of T cells in Graves' hyperthyroidism and ophthalmopathy. Amplified TCR beta CDR3 regions derived from RNA transcripts. A first-round RT-PCR of the TCR CDR3 used the HTBI primer set. Each CDR3 protein gets one entry after TCRdb re-called the multiplex PCR reads with MiXCR. The sample has over 200,000 distinct CDR3 sequences; 17% are singletons. The specimen was blood. The origin of the receptors is a man over 45 with Graves' hyperthyroidism.

This clonotype was seen at least ten times. The chain employs TRBV5-1 and TRBJ2-7, with 9 nucleotides matching TRBD1. The length of the CDR3 is 13 residues. Losses at the gene ends were 4 bases for V and 6 bases for J; bases not matched to a gene: 5. Germline V gene data show CDR1 as SGHRS and CDR2 as YFSETQ. CDR3 sequence (DNA): TGCGCCAGCAGCCCGGGGACAGGGCTCGAGCAGTACTTC. Translation: CASSPGTGLEQYF.

This clonotype showed up many times. V gene TRBV12-5 combines with J gene TRBJ2-3, with D possibly called TRBD1 or TRBD2 (6 bases each). Trimming took 6 bases from V and 1 from J, leaving 14 bases between them. The CDR3 has 15 residues. CDR1 and CDR2 (germline): LGHNT, FRNRAP. As DNA, the CDR3 is TGTGCTAGTGGCCTCGGGGGCGGAGGCACAGATACGCAGTATTTT. Residues: CASGLGGGGTDTQYF.

J is TRBJ1-6 and V is TRBV10-3, with 7 nucleotides matching TRBD1. With V trimmed by 2 bases and J by 8 bases, 12 bases remained unmatched. CDR3 length equals 17 residues. Germline lookup yields CDR1 ENHRY and CDR2 SYGVKD. DNA for the CDR3: TGTGCCATCAGTGAGACAGATAGGGGGCGCCGGGATTCACCCCTCCACTTT. It encodes CAISETDRGRRDSPLHF.

Ten or more counts support this clonotype. This CDR3 is CAVTGGPETEAFF. The CDR3 DNA sequence: TGTGCCGTTACGGGGGGGCCCGAAACTGAAGCTTTCTTT. This chain joins TRBV10-3 and TRBJ1-1, with D tentatively TRBD1 (6 bases). The CDR3 has 13 residues. Germline assignment: CDR1 ENHRY and CDR2 SYGVKD. The V end was cut by 11 bases, the J end by 5 bases, with 18 bases between.

In its sample, this clonotype was seen a few times. The chain combines TRBV20-1 with TRBJ1-3; perhaps TRBD1 as D (5 bases). Deletions cut 2 bases from V and 10 bases from J, with 12 bases between. Germline V CDR1 and CDR2: DFQATT, SNEGSKA (reference sequence). This CDR3 is built from 12 residues. The DNA for the CDR3 is TGCAGTGCTAGACCAGACAGTGTAACCATATATTTT. As protein: CSARPDSVTIYF.

The sample holds many counts of this clonotype. The chain joins TRBV11-3 to TRBJ2-7; TRBD1 might be the D (6 bases). Germline-derived CDR1 and CDR2 are SGHNT and YENEEA. This CDR3 comprises 14 residues. Deletions cut 6 bases from V and 6 bases from J, with 18 bases between. CDR3 residues: CASSERGTEAEQYF. The CDR3 DNA is TGTGCCAGCAGTGAGAGGGGGACCGAGGCCGAGCAGTACTTC.

The chain joins TRBV14 to TRBJ2-7; 10 bases fit TRBD1. Germline CDR1 SGHDN, CDR2 FVKESK. The CDR3 has 16 residues. J was trimmed by 4 bases and V by 4 bases; bases with no gene match: 10. The CDR3 sequence is CASSRTGGQGLYEQYF. CDR3 nucleotide sequence: TGTGCCAGCAGCCGGACCGGGGGACAGGGGTTATACGAGCAGTACTTC.

V is TRBV7-9 and J is TRBJ1-2; D gene uncertain. CDR1 and CDR2 from the germline V gene are SEHNR and FQNEAQ (reference sequence). Trimming took 5 bases from V and 4 from J, leaving 11 bases between them. This CDR3 contains 13 residues. The CDR3 DNA follows: TGTGCCAGCAGCCCCCAGGCAAGCTATGGCTACACCTTC. Translated: CASSPQASYGYTF.

In its sample, this clonotype was seen many times. The chain links TRBV18 to TRBJ1-2; no firm D call. With 3 bases removed from V and 8 bases from J, the gap between germline ends came to 19 bases. This CDR3 has 15 amino acids. Per the germline V gene, CDR1 is KGHSH and CDR2 is LQKENI. In DNA form, the CDR3 reads TGTGCCAGCTCACCGACCACGCAGGAATGGCGAGGCTACACCTTC. It translates to CASSPTTQEWRGYTF.

This clonotype appeared many times. J is TRBJ2-7 and V is TRBV27, with TRBD2 matching over 7 bases. CDR3 length: 17 residues. CDR1 is MNHEY and CDR2 is SMNVEV in the germline V gene (reference sequence). The junction had 13 bases not matched to a gene; V was cut back by 2 bases and J by 3 bases. CDR3 protein: CASSLVGRGGLHYEQYF. The DNA of the CDR3 is TGTGCCAGCAGTTTAGTAGGACGGGGAGGGCTTCACTACGAGCAGTACTTC.

About this clonotype: A read error may be the cause here, since a much bigger clone is one base away. This CDR3 reads CASSRKGTNTEAFF. The DNA of the CDR3 is TGTGCCAGCAGCCGCAAGGGAACGAACACTGAAGCTTTCTTT. The rearrangement uses TRBV3-1 and TRBJ1-1; no clear D. V was pared by 4 bases and J by 1 base, with 10 bases between. This CDR3 contains 14 residues. Germline values: CDR1 LGHDT, CDR2 YNNKEL (reference sequence).

This clonotype came up many times. The chain combines TRBV28 with TRBJ2-1; 10 bases line up with TRBD2. Losses at the gene ends were 6 bases for V and 5 bases for J; bases not matched to a gene: 10. The CDR3 covers 16 residues. Germline loops: CDR1 MDHEN, CDR2 SYDVKM. This CDR3 reads CASRDPGLASHNEQFF. The CDR3 DNA reads as TGTGCCAGCAGGGATCCGGGACTAGCGAGCCACAATGAGCAGTTCTTC.

The genes are TRBV4-1 and TRBJ2-7; 12 bases are a match to TRBD2. V trimming: 4 bases; J trimming: 3 bases; junction bases outside the gene matches: 7. Germline V lookup: CDR1 MGHRA, CDR2 YSYEKL. This CDR3 contains 16 residues. The CDR3 loop is CASSPKLAGGVYEQYF. CDR3 sequence (DNA): TGCGCCAGCAGCCCTAAACTAGCGGGAGGAGTCTACGAGCAGTACTTC.

This clonotype has a count of ten or more. The rearrangement joins TRBV28 to TRBJ2-7; 10 positions agree with TRBD1. The CDR3 runs to 13 residues. The germline CDR1 and CDR2 sequences are MDHEN and SYDVKM. Germline trimming cut 4 bases from V and 5 bases from J; bases unmatched to any gene: 2. The CDR3 DNA reads as TGTGCCAGCAGTTCGGGACAGGGGAACGAGCAGTACTTC. The encoded protein is CASSSGQGNEQYF.

This clonotype was recorded at least ten times. V is TRBV28 and J is TRBJ1-4, with D perhaps TRBD1 (5 bases). This CDR3 spans 16 amino acids. The germline V and J ends were trimmed by 1 base and 0 bases, with 9 bases remaining between them. Germline V gives CDR1 MDHEN, CDR2 SYDVKM. The CDR3, as DNA: TGTGCCAGCAGTTTATCTCAGGGATCAACTAATGAAAAACTGTTTTTT. This translates into CASSLSQGSTNEKLFF.

Many counts were recorded for this clonotype. The gene calls are TRBV20-1 and TRBJ2-2; a weak D match, TRBD2 (6 bases). The CDR3 extends over 14 amino acids. V shed 3 bases and J shed 5 bases, with 13 bases lying between them. CDR1 DFQATT and CDR2 SNEGSKA come from the germline V gene (reference sequence). CDR3 amino acids: CSASRGGGTGELFF. Here the CDR3 DNA reads TGCAGTGCTAGTCGGGGAGGAGGGACCGGGGAGCTGTTTTTT.

This clonotype came up many times. The chain is built from TRBV29-1 and TRBJ1-2; 9 bases match TRBD1. The length of the CDR3 is 15 residues. The germline V gene has CDR1 SQVTM and CDR2 ANQGSEA. V shed 4 bases and J 7 bases; nucleotides not matched to a gene: 13. The CDR3 reads CSVVGPGTGIGGYTF. The CDR3 DNA reads TGCAGCGTTGTCGGTCCCGGGACAGGGATCGGTGGCTACACCTTC.